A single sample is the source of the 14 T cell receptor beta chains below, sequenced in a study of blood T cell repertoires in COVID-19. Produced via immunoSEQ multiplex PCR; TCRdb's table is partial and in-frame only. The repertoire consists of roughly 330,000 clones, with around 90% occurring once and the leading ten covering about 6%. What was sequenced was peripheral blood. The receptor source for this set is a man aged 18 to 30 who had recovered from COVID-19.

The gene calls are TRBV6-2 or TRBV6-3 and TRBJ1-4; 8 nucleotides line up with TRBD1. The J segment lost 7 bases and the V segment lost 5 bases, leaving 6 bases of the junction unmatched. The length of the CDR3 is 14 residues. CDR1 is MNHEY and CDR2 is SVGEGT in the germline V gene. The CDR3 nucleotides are TGTGCCAGCAGTGCGACAGGGGTTGCTGAAAAACTGTTTTTT. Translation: CASSATGVAEKLFF.

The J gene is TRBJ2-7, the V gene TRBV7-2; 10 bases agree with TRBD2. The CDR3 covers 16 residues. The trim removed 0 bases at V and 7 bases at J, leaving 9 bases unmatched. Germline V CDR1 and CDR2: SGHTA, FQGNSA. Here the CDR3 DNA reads TGTGCCAGCAGCTTAGCTCCTAGCGGGGGACGACGAGAGCAGTACTTC. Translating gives CASSLAPSGGRREQYF.

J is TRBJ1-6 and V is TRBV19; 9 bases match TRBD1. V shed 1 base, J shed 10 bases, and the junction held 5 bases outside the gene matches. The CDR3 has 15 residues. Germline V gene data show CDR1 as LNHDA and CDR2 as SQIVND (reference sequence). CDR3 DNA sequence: TGTGCCAGTAGTATAGTGGACAGGGGTAGGTCACCCCTCCACTTT. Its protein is CASSIVDRGRSPLHF. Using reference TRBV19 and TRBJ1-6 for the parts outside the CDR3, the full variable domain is DGGITQSPKYLFRKEGQNVTLSCEQNLNHDAMYWYRQDPGQGLRLIYYSQIVNDFQKGDIAEGYSVSREKKESFPLTVTSAQKNPTAFYLCASSIVDRGRSPLHFGNGTRLTVT.

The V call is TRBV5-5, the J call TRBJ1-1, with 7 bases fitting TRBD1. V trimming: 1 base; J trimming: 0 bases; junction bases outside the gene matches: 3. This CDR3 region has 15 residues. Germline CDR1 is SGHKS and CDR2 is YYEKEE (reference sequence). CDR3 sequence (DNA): TGTGCCAGCAGCTTGAAGGGGGCCCTGAACACTGAAGCTTTCTTT. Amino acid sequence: CASSLKGALNTEAFF.

CDR3 bases: TGTGCCAGCAGGCCGGGACAGGCTTTCTCCTACGAGCAGTACTTC. Translation: CASRPGQAFSYEQYF. The rearrangement uses TRBV6-5 and TRBJ2-7; 8 bases fit TRBD1. The CDR3 is 15 amino acids. J was trimmed by 0 bases and V by 6 bases; bases with no gene match: 7. Per the germline V gene, CDR1 is MNHEY and CDR2 is SVGAGI.

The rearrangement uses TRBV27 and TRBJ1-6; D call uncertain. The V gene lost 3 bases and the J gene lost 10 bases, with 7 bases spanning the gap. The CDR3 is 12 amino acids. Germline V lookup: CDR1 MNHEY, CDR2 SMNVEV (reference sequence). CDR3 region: CASSFLESPLHF. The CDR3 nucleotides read TGTGCCAGCAGTTTTCTTGAGTCACCCCTCCACTTT.

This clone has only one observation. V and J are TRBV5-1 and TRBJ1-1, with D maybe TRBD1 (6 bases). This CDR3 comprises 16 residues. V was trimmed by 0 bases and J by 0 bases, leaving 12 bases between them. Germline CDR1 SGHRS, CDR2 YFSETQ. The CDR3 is CASSLDGTSMNTEAFF. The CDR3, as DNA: TGCGCCAGCAGCTTGGATGGGACATCCATGAACACTGAAGCTTTCTTT. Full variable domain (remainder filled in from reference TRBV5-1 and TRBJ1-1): KAGVTQTPRYLIKTRGQQVTLSCSPISGHRSVSWYQQTPGQGLQFLFEYFSETQRNKGNFPGRFSGRQFSNSRSEMNVSTLELGDSALYLCASSLDGTSMNTEAFFGQGTRLTVV.

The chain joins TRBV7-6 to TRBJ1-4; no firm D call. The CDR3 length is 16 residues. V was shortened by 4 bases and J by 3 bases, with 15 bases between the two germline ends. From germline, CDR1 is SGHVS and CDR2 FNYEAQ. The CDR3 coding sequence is TGTGCCAGCAGCTCTCCCAGCGGGGTTCCTAATGAAAAACTGTTTTTT. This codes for CASSSPSGVPNEKLFF. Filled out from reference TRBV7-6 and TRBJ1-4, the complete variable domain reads GAGVSQSPRYKVTKRGQDVALRCDPISGHVSLYWYRQALGQGPEFLTYFNYEAQQDKSGLPNDRFSAERPEGSISTLTIQRTEQRDSAMYRCASSSPSGVPNEKLFFGSGTQLSVL.

For the CDR3, the DNA is TGTGCCAGCAGCTTGCTCGTGGAGACCACAGATACGCAGTATTTT. This codes for CASSLLVETTDTQYF. The rearrangement links TRBV5-5 to TRBJ2-3; no clear D. V shed 1 base and J shed 2 bases, with 11 bases lying between them. Germline lookup yields CDR1 SGHKS and CDR2 YYEKEE (reference sequence). The CDR3 contains 15 residues.

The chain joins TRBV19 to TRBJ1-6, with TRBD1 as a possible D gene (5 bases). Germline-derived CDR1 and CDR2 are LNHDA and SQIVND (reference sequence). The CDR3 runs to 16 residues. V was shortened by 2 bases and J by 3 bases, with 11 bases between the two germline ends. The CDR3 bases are TGTGCCAGTAGTATAAGGGGTGGCCTCTATAATTCACCCCTCCACTTT. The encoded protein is CASSIRGGLYNSPLHF.

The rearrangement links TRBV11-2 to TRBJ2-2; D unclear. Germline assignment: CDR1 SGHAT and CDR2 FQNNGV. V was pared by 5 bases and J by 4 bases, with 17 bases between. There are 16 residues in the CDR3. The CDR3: CASSNLLDRATGELFF. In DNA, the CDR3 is TGTGCCAGCAGCAACCTTTTAGATAGAGCCACCGGGGAGCTGTTTTTT.

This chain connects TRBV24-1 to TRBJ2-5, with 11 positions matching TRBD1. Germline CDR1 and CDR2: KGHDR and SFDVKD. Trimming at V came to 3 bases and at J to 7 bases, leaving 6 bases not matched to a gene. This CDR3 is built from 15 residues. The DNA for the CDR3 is TGTGCCACCAGTGATGGACAGGGGGCGCGTGGGACCCAGTACTTC. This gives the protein CATSDGQGARGTQYF.

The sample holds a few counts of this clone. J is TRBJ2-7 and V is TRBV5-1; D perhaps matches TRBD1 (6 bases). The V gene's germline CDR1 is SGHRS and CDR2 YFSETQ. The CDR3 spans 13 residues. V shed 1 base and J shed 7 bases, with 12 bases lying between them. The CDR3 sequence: CASSLNRADEQYF. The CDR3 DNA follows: TGCGCCAGCAGCTTGAACAGGGCGGATGAGCAGTACTTC.

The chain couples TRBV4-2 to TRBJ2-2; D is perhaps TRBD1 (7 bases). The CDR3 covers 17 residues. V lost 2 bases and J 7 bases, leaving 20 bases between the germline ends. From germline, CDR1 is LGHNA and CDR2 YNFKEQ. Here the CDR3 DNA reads TGTGCCAGCAGCCAATTCGTCGGAGGGGGCGGAGGCGGGGAGCTGTTTTTT. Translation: CASSQFVGGGGGGELFF.